Reported below is one T cell receptor beta chain. Its antigen is unidentified. These data come from a study of cytomegalovirus exposure and HLA in healthy donors. Study-wide findings and caveats: A later look showed TCR association rates differing by HLA locus, highest for DRB1 and lowest for HLA-C. In most subjects, TCR beta sequences reportedly gave accurate predictions of HLA-A and HLA-B alleles.

The CDR3 is 13 residues long. Germline-derived CDR1 and CDR2 are SGDLS and YYNGEE. Deletions cut 5 bases from V and 1 base from J, with 9 bases between. Amplification used 60 Vbeta primers and 13 Jbeta primers. Using immunoSEQ multiplex PCR, the repertoire was profiled, and TCRdb retains in-frame clones only, with some absent. The sample lists 120,000 or so clones; 65% to 90% were seen once. The gene calls are TRBV9 and TRBJ1-1; the D gene is possibly TRBD1 (5 bases). This receptor was taken from a man aged 30 to 39 in good health and CMV-seronegative. Sequences were obtained from PBMCs. The chain's CDR3 is CASRSGGNTEAFF. The CDR3 DNA reads as TGTGCCAGCAGGAGCGGGGGGAACACTGAAGCTTTCTTT.